This entry lists 27 T cell receptor beta chains sequenced from one sample in a study of CD8+ T cells in alopecia areata. Isolated RNA was reverse transcribed into cDNA used as the sequencing template. Clones were sequenced by immunoSEQ multiplex PCR, and TCRdb holds only the in-frame ones, with some missing. The sample holds approximately 300,000 clones, and no clone turns up only once. Cutaneous lymph node cells were pooled, and they were sorted using CD4, CD8alpha, NKG2D, NKG2ACE and other markers. Sample: CD4+ T cells sorted from a lymph node. All receptors derive from a C3H/HeJ mouse with alopecia areata. Mice of this strain are of MHC haplotype H2-k.

On this clone itself: Genes here carry mouse names. With the read ending 3 residues before the CDR3 end, the germline J gene is used to fill in that end. The same CDR3 also results from other DNA sequences found in this sample. The gene calls are TRBV13-1 and TRBJ1-6; 8 bases agree with TRBD1. TRBJ1-6 is an ORF, and what it does is uncertain. The CDR3 contains 14 residues. V lost 1 base to trimming and J lost 7 bases; unmatched junction nucleotides: 1. The germline CDR1 and CDR2 sequences are NSHNY and SYGAGN. Here the CDR3 reads CASSDTGGNSPLYF. Incomplete CDR3 DNA: TGTGCCAGCAGTGATACAGGGGGAAATTCGCCC.

This clone occurred a few times. Germline and genes here are mouse. The CDR3 extends 4 residues past the end of the read, so its final part is completed from the germline J gene. V gene TRBV12-1 combines with J gene TRBJ1-2; TRBD1 might be the D (6 bases). CDR1 and CDR2 from the germline V gene are SGHSN and HYEKVE. This CDR3 spans 14 amino acids. V lost 1 base, J lost 4 bases, and 12 bases lay in between. Incomplete CDR3 DNA: TGTGCCAGCTCTCTTGTCAGGGGAAGCTCC. This codes for CASSLVRGSS. The whole CDR3 is CASSLVRGSSDYTF.

As regards this clone: Each gene name is a mouse one. The DNA ends 4 residues before the CDR3 does, and the rest of the CDR3 is filled in from the germline J gene. V usage is TRBV19 and J usage is TRBJ2-1; D perhaps matches TRBD1 (6 bases). Deletions cut 2 bases from V and 5 bases from J, with 11 bases between. This CDR3 is 14 amino acids long. Germline CDR1 and CDR2: FNHDT and SITEND (reference sequence). The sequenced part of the CDR3 DNA is TGTGCCAGCAGTATTAGAGGGACAAATGCT. This codes for CASSIRGTNA. The entire CDR3 protein is CASSIRGTNAEQFF. Variable domain in full (rest from reference TRBV19 and TRBJ2-1): GGIITQTPKFLIGQEGQKLTLKCQQNFNHDTMYWYRQDSGKGLRLIYYSITENDLQKGDLSEGYDASREKKSSFSLTVTSAQKNEMAVFLCASSIRGTNAEQFFGPGTRLTVL.

This clone was seen more than once but under ten times. Gene names and germline match the mouse. This CDR3 is CASSEALGDQDTQYF. CDR3 DNA (partial): TGTGCCAGCAGTGAAGCACTGGGGGACCAAGAC. V is TRBV13-1 and J is TRBJ2-5; 8 bases are shared with TRBD2. Read sequence stops 4 residues before the CDR3 end, and the germline J gene provides the missing end. This CDR3 contains 15 residues. CDR1 and CDR2 from the germline V gene are NSHNY and SYGAGN. V was pared by 2 bases and J by 1 base, with 3 bases of the junction left unmatched.

About this clone: Mouse gene names and germline throughout. The observed sequence ends 4 residues before the CDR3 terminus, with the missing tail filled in from the germline J gene. V gene TRBV19 combines with J gene TRBJ2-1; possible D gene TRBD2, 6 bases. V shed 5 bases and J shed 2 bases, with 8 bases lying between them. The CDR3 runs 13 residues. Germline V gene sequence: CDR1 FNHDT, CDR2 SITEND (reference sequence). CDR3: CASSRDYYAEQFF. CDR3 DNA, as far as it was read: TGTGCCAGCAGCCGGGACTACTATGCT.

On this clone: Each gene name is a mouse one. The sequenced fragment ends 4 residues before the CDR3 boundary, so the rest is inferred from the germline J gene. Other DNA sequences of this sample code for an identical CDR3. This rearrangement joins TRBV13-3 to TRBJ2-5, with D uncertain. Trimming left V 1 base short and J 0 bases short, with 3 bases between. The CDR3 contains 13 residues. Germline loops: CDR1 NNHDY, CDR2 SYVADS. The CDR3 here is CASSDQNQDTQYF. The sequenced CDR3 bases are TGTGCCAGCAGTGATCAAAACCAAGAC.

This clone appeared a few times. Genes and germline come from the mouse. The CDR3 extends 4 residues past the end of the read, so its final part is completed from the germline J gene. The V gene is TRBV1, the J gene TRBJ2-3, with D maybe TRBD1 (6 bases). Germline CDR1 NSQYPW, CDR2 LRSPGD (reference sequence). V was trimmed by 5 bases and J by 0 bases, leaving 12 bases between them. CDR3 length: 15 amino acids. The part of the CDR3 DNA that was read is TGCACCTGCAGTTTGGACAGAACTAGTGCAGAA. It codes for CTCSLDRTSAE. The entire CDR3 protein reads CTCSLDRTSAETLYF.

A word on this clone: Germline and genes here are mouse. The CDR3 end is not reached by the read, which stops 4 residues before it; the germline J gene fills it in. This chain connects TRBV13-1 to TRBJ2-7, with TRBD2 matching 8 bases. The CDR3 extends over 13 amino acids. CDR1 is NSHNY and CDR2 is SYGAGN in the germline V gene. V trimming: 3 bases; J trimming: 3 bases; junction bases outside the gene matches: 2. The sequenced part of the CDR3 DNA is TGTGCCAGCAGTGCTGGGGGGCGCTAT. Residues: CASSAGGRY. The complete CDR3 reads CASSAGGRYEQYF.

A note on this clone: Here the gene names and germline are mouse. The read halts 4 residues ahead of the CDR3 end, with the missing end drawn from the germline J gene. The chain combines TRBV1 with TRBJ1-1, with D maybe TRBD1 (6 bases). The germline gives CDR1 NSQYPW, CDR2 LRSPGD (reference sequence). The CDR3 contains 15 residues. V lost 5 bases, J lost 0 bases, and 13 bases lay in between. The sequenced part of the CDR3 DNA is TGCACCTGCAGTTCCGGGACACTTGCAAACACA. Its translation: CTCSSGTLANT. The entire CDR3 protein is CTCSSGTLANTEVFF.

This clone was seen a handful of times. Gene names denote mouse genes. The CDR3 end lies 4 residues beyond the end of the read and is filled in from the germline J gene. V usage is TRBV13-2 and J usage is TRBJ2-7, with 10 positions matching TRBD2. The CDR3 runs to 16 residues. Germline lookup yields CDR1 NNHNN and CDR2 SYGAGS (reference sequence). Trimming took 2 bases from V and 0 from J; bases not matched to a gene: 5. The CDR3 bases that were read are TGTGCCAGCGGTGACCGCTGGGGGGGCTCCTCCTAT. Its protein is CASGDRWGGSSY. In full, the CDR3 reads CASGDRWGGSSYEQYF.

There are a few counts of this clone. The germline and genes are mouse ones. The CDR3 end falls 4 residues outside the read, so it is completed with the germline J gene. This sample includes further DNA sequences coding for the same CDR3. This chain uses TRBV13-2 with TRBJ2-4; 8 bases align to TRBD2. This CDR3 contains 14 residues. Germline loops: CDR1 NNHNN, CDR2 SYGAGS (reference sequence). The CDR3 bases that were read are TGTGCCAGCGGTGATGCGGGGGGGCCGAAC. Encoded protein: CASGDAGGPN. From start to end, the CDR3 is CASGDAGGPNTLYF.

A note on this clone: Germline and genes here are mouse. Read sequence stops 4 residues before the CDR3 end, and the germline J gene provides the missing end. Other DNA sequences in this sample translate to the same CDR3. The chain is built from TRBV31 and TRBJ2-1; weak D call: TRBD1 (5 bases). The germline V gene has CDR1 GKSSPN and CDR2 SITVG. There are 13 residues in the CDR3. Trimming cost V 1 base and J 3 bases, with 7 bases left between them. The chain's CDR3 is CAWSPQGYAEQFF. CDR3 DNA (partial): TGTGCCTGGAGTCCTCAGGGCTATGCT.

To note about this clone: The genes are named according to mouse. The read comes to an end 4 residues before the CDR3 does, leaving the germline J gene to fill in the end. The V gene is TRBV19, the J gene TRBJ2-2, with no clear D. The CDR3 spans 12 residues. Between the trimmed V and J ends, which lost 7 bases and 0 bases, there was a span of 4 bases. Per germline, CDR1 FNHDT and CDR2 SITEND (reference sequence). The CDR3 here is CASPTNTGQLYF. Partial CDR3 DNA: TGTGCCAGCCCAACAAACACCGGG.

Details on this clone: All gene names here are mouse names. The CDR3 end is not reached by the read, which stops 4 residues before it; the germline J gene fills it in. The rearrangement links TRBV4 to TRBJ1-1; a weak D match, TRBD1 (6 bases). Germline values: CDR1 LGHDT, CDR2 YNNKQL (reference sequence). There are 12 residues in the CDR3. Partial CDR3 DNA: TGTGCCAGCAGCTTCGGGACAAAA. Translating gives CASSFGTK. The full CDR3 protein reads CASSFGTKEVFF.

There are a few counts of this clone. Gene labels here are mouse ones. The sequence runs out 4 residues before the end of the CDR3; the remainder is reconstructed from the germline J gene. The V call is TRBV13-3, the J call TRBJ1-2, with 9 bases lining up with TRBD1. The V and J ends lost 5 bases and 4 bases, in that order; junction bases with no gene match: 3. Germline-derived CDR1 and CDR2 are NNHDY and SYVADS. The CDR3 runs 13 residues. The CDR3 bases that were read are TGTGCCAGCAGATTACAGGGGGCCTCC. Translated, it gives CASRLQGAS. The CDR3, in full, reads CASRLQGASDYTF.

This clone was picked up a small number of times. Here the gene names and germline are mouse. The CDR3 bases that were read are TGTGCCAGCAGTATGGGGACTGGGGGAAGGGAC. Its translation is CASSMGTGGRD. The CDR3 reads in full as CASSMGTGGRDTQYF. The genes are TRBV19 and TRBJ2-5, with 11 positions matching TRBD2. The read gets to within 4 residues of the CDR3 end, and the germline J gene fills in the rest. The CDR3 extends over 15 amino acids. The germline CDR1 and CDR2 sequences are FNHDT and SITEND (reference sequence).

This clone was counted a few times. Gene labels here are mouse ones. The CDR3 end falls 4 residues outside the read, so it is completed with the germline J gene. This sample includes further DNA sequences coding for the same CDR3. The gene calls are TRBV1 and TRBJ1-1; TRBD1 agrees at 7 bases. Germline V gene sequence: CDR1 NSQYPW, CDR2 LRSPGD (reference sequence). The CDR3 has 15 residues. Germline trimming cut 1 base from V and 0 bases from J; bases unmatched to any gene: 2. CDR3 sequence: CTCSAAGTANTEVFF. The part of the CDR3 DNA that was read is TGCACCTGCAGTGCAGCAGGGACAGCAAACACA.

This clone occurred a few times. Each gene name is a mouse one. The read finishes 4 residues shy of the CDR3 end, and the germline J gene is used to complete it. The chain joins TRBV13-2 to TRBJ1-2, with 10 bases aligning to TRBD1. V lost 3 bases to trimming and J lost 3 bases; unmatched junction nucleotides: 2. The CDR3 has 14 amino acids. Germline V gene sequence: CDR1 NNHNN, CDR2 SYGAGS (reference sequence). The CDR3 bases that were read are TGTGCCAGCGGTGCGGGACAGGGGTACTCC. Translating it yields CASGAGQGYS. The entire CDR3 is CASGAGQGYSDYTF.

Points on this clone: All gene names here are mouse names. The read comes to an end 3 residues before the CDR3 does, leaving the germline J gene to fill in the end. The genes are TRBV19 and TRBJ1-6; D gene ambiguous. TRBJ1-6 is flagged as an ORF with uncertain function. The CDR3 length is 14 residues. Trimming pared 2 bases from V and 3 bases from J, leaving 6 bases between. Per germline, CDR1 FNHDT and CDR2 SITEND (reference sequence). The sequenced part of the CDR3 DNA is TGTGCCAGCAGTATCCCAGTCTATAATTCGCCC. This sequence encodes CASSIPVYNSP. In full, the CDR3 is CASSIPVYNSPLYF.

Of note for this clone: The gene names here belong to mouse. Sequencing ends 4 residues short of the CDR3 end; the germline J gene provides the rest. The rearrangement joins TRBV19 to TRBJ2-1; TRBD2 matches at 11 bases. CDR1 FNHDT and CDR2 SITEND come from the germline V gene (reference sequence). The CDR3 loop spans 12 amino acids. Incomplete CDR3 DNA: TGTGCCATCCGGGACTGGGGGGCT. Translating it yields CAIRDWGA. From start to end, the CDR3 is CAIRDWGAEQFF. Filled out from reference TRBV19 and TRBJ2-1, the complete variable domain reads GGIITQTPKFLIGQEGQKLTLKCQQNFNHDTMYWYRQDSGKGLRLIYYSITENDLQKGDLSEGYDASREKKSSFSLTVTSAQKNEMAVFLCAIRDWGAEQFFGPGTRLTVL.

As to this clone: The listed genes are named as in mouse. The covered CDR3 bases are TGTGCCAGCAGTGATGCCTTTTCCCGGACATCTTATAATTCGCCC. It encodes CASSDAFSRTSYNSP. The full CDR3 protein is CASSDAFSRTSYNSPLYF. This chain connects TRBV13-3 to TRBJ1-6, with D perhaps TRBD1 (5 bases). The read terminates 3 residues ahead of where the CDR3 ends, so the germline J gene completes it. TRBJ1-6 is designated an ORF whose function remains uncertain. Germline V gene data show CDR1 as NNHDY and CDR2 as SYVADS. CDR3 length: 18 residues. Trimming stripped 0 bases from V and 4 bases from J, with 17 bases between.

With regard to this clone: Mouse gene names apply. The read ends 4 residues before the CDR3 terminus; that terminus is restored from the germline J gene. This chain joins TRBV13-3 and TRBJ2-3, with 9 bases identical to TRBD1. Losses at the gene ends were 5 bases for V and 4 bases for J; bases not matched to a gene: 5. CDR1 is NNHDY, CDR2 SYVADS, per germline. The CDR3 totals 14 residues. CDR3 region: CASRPGTGSETLYF. CDR3 bases read: TGTGCCAGCAGGCCCGGGACAGGGTCAGAA.

In this sample, this clone turned up a few times. Mouse gene names apply. The DNA ends 4 residues before the CDR3 does, and the rest of the CDR3 is filled in from the germline J gene. Within the sample, other DNA sequences also encode this same CDR3. The chain is built from TRBV5 and TRBJ2-5; 10 bases are shared with TRBD1. The V gene end was trimmed by 2 bases and the J gene end by 2 bases; junction bases not matched to a gene: 1. Germline V gene data show CDR1 as LGHNA and CDR2 as YNLKQL (reference sequence). The CDR3 is 15 residues long. Incomplete CDR3 DNA: TGTGCCAGCAGCCAACGGACAGGGGGCCAAGAC. It translates to CASSQRTGGQD. In full, the CDR3 is CASSQRTGGQDTQYF.

As to this clone: Gene names denote mouse genes. The read comes to an end 4 residues before the CDR3 does, leaving the germline J gene to fill in the end. The rearrangement uses TRBV19 and TRBJ2-3; 9 bases align to TRBD2. This CDR3 comprises 18 residues. CDR1 is FNHDT, CDR2 SITEND, per germline (reference sequence). After removal of 5 bases from V and 0 bases from J, the junction contained 13 bases not matched to a gene. CDR3: CASSNLPGLGTSAETLYF. Partial CDR3 DNA: TGTGCCAGCAGCAACCTTCCGGGACTGGGAACTAGTGCAGAA.

Regarding this clone: Genes here carry mouse names. Coverage ceases 4 residues before the CDR3 finishes, and the germline J gene fills in the end. V usage is TRBV19 and J usage is TRBJ2-5; TRBD2 matches 8 bases. CDR1 is FNHDT, CDR2 SITEND, per germline (reference sequence). The CDR3 length is 14 residues. The CDR3 spells CASSLWGVGDTQYF. Incomplete CDR3 DNA: TGTGCCAGCAGCCTCTGGGGGGTGGGGGAC.

The sample holds a few counts of this clone. A much larger clonotype is one base distant, so this may be a read error. Germline and genes here are mouse. The CDR3 end falls 4 residues outside the read, so it is completed with the germline J gene. Other nucleotide sequences from this sample produce the same CDR3. The chain joins TRBV2 to TRBJ1-2, with 7 bases identical to TRBD1. With V trimmed by 3 bases and J by 2 bases, 0 bases remained unmatched. Germline values: CDR1 LGHNA, CDR2 YSYQKL. CDR3 length equals 13 residues. CDR3 residues: CASSQTGNSDYTF. CDR3 DNA (partial): TGTGCCAGCAGCCAGACAGGGAACTCC.

The table lists this clone with a few counts. Mouse names are used for the genes. The read terminates 4 residues before the CDR3 end, so the remaining end is supplied by the germline J gene. The chain is built from TRBV1 and TRBJ2-2; 7 bases are shared with TRBD2. CDR1 is NSQYPW, CDR2 LRSPGD, per germline (reference sequence). The CDR3 has 16 amino acids. The J segment lost 0 bases and the V segment lost 3 bases, leaving 4 bases of the junction unmatched. The CDR3 sequence is CTCSAPDWANTGQLYF. CDR3 DNA (partial): TGCACCTGCAGTGCGCCCGACTGGGCAAACACCGGG.